Following are 10 T cell receptor beta chains from one sample sequenced in a study of metastatic and nonmetastatic thyroid tumors. TCRdb re-clonotyped the PCR reads via MiXCR. The data show 55,000 to 75,000 clones, around 18% seen once. Patients underwent thyroid surgery, and none had received any treatment before it. Input material: blood. Receptors originate from a female donor with papillary thyroid cancer or a benign thyroid nodule (not recorded which). Some clones in this sample may be carry-over from other donors' samples.

This clone was counted ten times or more. This chain connects TRBV30 to TRBJ1-3, with D unresolved. Trimming pared 4 bases from V and 7 bases from J, leaving 14 bases between. This CDR3 has 13 amino acids. Looked up from germline, CDR1 is GTSNPN and CDR2 is SVGIG (reference sequence). The CDR3 DNA reads as TGTGCCTGGAAAATGACCGGTGGCAACACCATATATTTT. It translates to CAWKMTGGNTIYF.

This clone was detected ten times or more. The chain links TRBV5-1 to TRBJ2-2, with D hard to call. Germline V gene data show CDR1 as SGHRS and CDR2 as YFSETQ. This CDR3 contains 14 residues. The V end lost 0 bases, the J end lost 7 bases, and 10 bases lay between the germline ends. CDR3 region: CASSLAGHGGELFF. In nucleotides, the CDR3 is TGCGCCAGCAGCTTGGCTGGCCACGGCGGGGAGCTGTTTTTT.

The V call is TRBV6-1, the J call TRBJ2-2, with TRBD2 identical over 11 bases. The V and J ends lost 7 bases and 5 bases, in that order; junction bases with no gene match: 3. Germline-derived CDR1 and CDR2 are MNHNS and SASEGT. CDR3 size: 14 residues. DNA of the CDR3: TGTGCCAGCAAGGGACTAGCGGATACCGGGGAGCTGTTTTTT. Amino acid sequence: CASKGLADTGELFF.

This clone was detected many times. This sequence joins TRBV28 and TRBJ2-5; 9 bases fit TRBD1. Germline-derived CDR1 and CDR2 are MDHEN and SYDVKM. With V trimmed by 6 bases and J by 0 bases, 8 bases remained unmatched. There are 16 residues in the CDR3. CDR3 sequence: CASRIRTGVNQETQYF. In DNA, the CDR3 is TGTGCCAGCAGAATCCGGACAGGGGTAAACCAAGAGACCCAGTACTTC.

In its sample, this clone was seen many times. This chain uses TRBV7-9 with TRBJ2-4; the match to TRBD2 covers 7 bases. The V segment lost 0 bases and the J segment 7 bases; nucleotides outside the gene matches: 3. The CDR3 is 14 amino acids. CDR1 and CDR2 from the germline V gene are SEHNR and FQNEAQ (reference sequence). The CDR3 DNA follows: TGTGCCAGCAGCTTAGCGGGAGGGCCTAACATTCAGTACTTC. It specifies CASSLAGGPNIQYF. The entire variable domain, with the rest obtained from reference TRBV7-9 and TRBJ2-4, is as follows: DTGVSQNPRHKITKRGQNVTFRCDPISEHNRLYWYRQTLGQGPEFLTYFQNEAQLEKSRLLSDRFSAERPKGSFSTLEIQRTEQGDSAMYLCASSLAGGPNIQYFGAGTRLSVL.

This rearrangement joins TRBV11-1 to TRBJ1-1; D may be TRBD1 (6 bases). CDR1 SGHAT and CDR2 FQDESV come from the germline V gene (reference sequence). With 5 bases removed from V and 5 bases from J, the gap between germline ends came to 27 bases. The CDR3 consists of 18 residues. The CDR3 nucleotides are TGTGCCAGCAGCCCCTCTTCCTTGGGGTTTCTGAGGGGGACTGAAGCTTTCTTT. It translates to CASSPSSLGFLRGTEAFF.

This clone was found many times. The genes are TRBV20-1 and TRBJ1-3; TRBD1 matches 8 bases. This CDR3 is built from 15 residues. Germline trimming cut 2 bases from V and 0 bases from J; bases unmatched to any gene: 3. Germline CDR1 and CDR2: DFQATT and SNEGSKA (reference sequence). This CDR3 is CSARQGATSGNTIYF. The DNA for the CDR3 is TGCAGTGCTAGACAGGGGGCAACCTCTGGAAACACCATATATTTT.

The chain is built from TRBV18 and TRBJ1-4; a weak D match, TRBD1 (5 bases). This CDR3 region has 15 residues. Germline values: CDR1 KGHSH, CDR2 LQKENI. V lost 4 bases and J lost 7, with 16 bases in between. CDR3 protein: CASSLGSGGAEKLFF. The CDR3 DNA is TGTGCCAGCTCACTCGGGTCGGGGGGAGCTGAAAAACTGTTTTTT. Together with reference TRBV18 and TRBJ1-4, the CDR3 gives the full variable domain: NAGVMQNPRHLVRRRGQEARLRCSPMKGHSHVYWYRQLPEEGLKFMVYLQKENIIDESGMPKERFSAEFPKEGPSILRIQQVVRGDSAAYFCASSLGSGGAEKLFFGSGTQLSVL.

The chain recombines TRBV5-1 with TRBJ2-2; tentatively, D is TRBD1 (5 bases). The CDR3 runs 16 residues. CDR1 and CDR2 (germline): SGHRS, YFSETQ. V was shortened by 0 bases and J by 4 bases, with 13 bases between the two germline ends. In nucleotides, the CDR3 is TGCGCCAGCAGCTTGGCTACGTGGGGCTTCACCGGGGAGCTGTTTTTT. It translates to CASSLATWGFTGELFF.

This clone was seen at least ten times. The rearrangement joins TRBV30 to TRBJ1-1; maybe TRBD1 (6 bases). The CDR3 is 11 residues long. CDR1 and CDR2 from the germline V gene are GTSNPN and SVGIG (reference sequence). The CDR3 bases are TGTGCAGGGGGGAGGAACACTGAAGCTTTCTTT. Protein product: CAGGRNTEAFF.